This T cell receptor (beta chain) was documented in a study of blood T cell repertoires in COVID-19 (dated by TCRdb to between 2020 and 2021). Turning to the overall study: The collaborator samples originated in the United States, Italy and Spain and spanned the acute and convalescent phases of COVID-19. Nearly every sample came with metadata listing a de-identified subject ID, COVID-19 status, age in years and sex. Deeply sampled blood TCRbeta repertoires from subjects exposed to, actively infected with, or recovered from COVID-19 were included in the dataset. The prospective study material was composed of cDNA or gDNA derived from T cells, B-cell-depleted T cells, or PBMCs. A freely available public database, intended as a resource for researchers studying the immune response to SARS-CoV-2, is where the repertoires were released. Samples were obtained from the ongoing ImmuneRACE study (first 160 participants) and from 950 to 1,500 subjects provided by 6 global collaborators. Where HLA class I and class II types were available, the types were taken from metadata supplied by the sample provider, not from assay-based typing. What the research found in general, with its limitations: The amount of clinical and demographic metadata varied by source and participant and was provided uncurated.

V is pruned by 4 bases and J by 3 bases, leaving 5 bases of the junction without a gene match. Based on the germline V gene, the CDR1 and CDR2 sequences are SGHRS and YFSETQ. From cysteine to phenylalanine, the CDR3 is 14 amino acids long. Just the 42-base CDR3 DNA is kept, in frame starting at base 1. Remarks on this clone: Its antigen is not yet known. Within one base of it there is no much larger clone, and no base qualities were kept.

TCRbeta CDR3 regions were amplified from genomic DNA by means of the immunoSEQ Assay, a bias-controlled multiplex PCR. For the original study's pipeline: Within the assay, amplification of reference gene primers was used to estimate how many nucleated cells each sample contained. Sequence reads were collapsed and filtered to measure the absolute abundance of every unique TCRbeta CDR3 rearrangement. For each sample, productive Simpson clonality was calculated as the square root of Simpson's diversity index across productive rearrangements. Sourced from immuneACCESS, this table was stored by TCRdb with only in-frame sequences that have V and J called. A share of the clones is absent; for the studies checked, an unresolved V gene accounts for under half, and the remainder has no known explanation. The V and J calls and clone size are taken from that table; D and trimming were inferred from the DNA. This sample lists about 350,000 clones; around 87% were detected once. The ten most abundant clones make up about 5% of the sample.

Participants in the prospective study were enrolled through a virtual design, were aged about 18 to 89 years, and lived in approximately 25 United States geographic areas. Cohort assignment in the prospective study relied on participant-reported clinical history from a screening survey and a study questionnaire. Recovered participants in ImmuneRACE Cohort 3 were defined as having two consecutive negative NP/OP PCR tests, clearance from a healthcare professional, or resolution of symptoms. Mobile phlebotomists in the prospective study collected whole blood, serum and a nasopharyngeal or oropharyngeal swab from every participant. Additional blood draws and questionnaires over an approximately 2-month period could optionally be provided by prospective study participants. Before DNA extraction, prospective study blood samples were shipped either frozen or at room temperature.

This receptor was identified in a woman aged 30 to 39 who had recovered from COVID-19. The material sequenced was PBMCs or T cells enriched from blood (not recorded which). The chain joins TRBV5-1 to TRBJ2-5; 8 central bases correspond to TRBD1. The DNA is TGCGCCAGCAGCCTCGGACAGGGAAAAGAGACCCAGTACTTC. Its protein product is CASSLGQGKETQYF.